This TCR beta chain was found in a study of T cell responses to AZD1222 COVID-19 vaccine (dated by TCRdb to the early 2020s). The study in broad terms: AZD1222 recipients whose second dose came at about 4 weeks and those whose second dose came at about 12 weeks were combined into one group, since spike-specific TCR depth and breadth did not differ between the two schedules. Trial participants were enrolled by age into subgroups of 18-55, 56-69 and 70-plus years, and 148, 28 and 57 TCR-sequenced participants, respectively, were included in these subgroups. A total of about 230 trial participants underwent TCR sequencing, of whom 207 received two doses of AZD1222 and around 25 received two doses of the MenACWY control vaccine. Broad study findings and their caveats: Participants were mostly white British and included more females than males, and it was suggested by the authors that clonal diversity may have been underestimated. Because no day 14 peak-response samples were available, repertoires were characterized only after the peak T cell response. In the small 56-69-year group, the increase in depth fell short of significance, most likely because of low power. Only a handful of AZD1222 recipients were SARS-CoV-2 seropositive at baseline, limiting conclusions about previously exposed vaccinees. CD4 TCRs associated with the vaccine covered the entire spike protein, and the dominant responses were in regions 160-218 and 743-854. After two AZD1222 doses, spike-specific TCR breadth and depth were significantly higher than at day 0 and than in MenACWY recipients. Reportedly, almost half of the unique spike-specific TCRs recognized epitopes lying outside the regions that are mutated in the B.1.351 and B.1.1.7 variants.

This specimen's time point label, per the study, means: baseline before first vaccination. The vaccinee samples were drawn from two UK trials, COV001 and COV002, one of which was a single-blind randomized controlled phase 2/3 trial testing AZD1222 (ChAdOx1 nCoV-19) in healthy adults. For TCRbeta chain sequencing, PBMC samples were collected from trial participants at day 0 and at day 28 after the second dose. The CDR3 regions of human TCRbeta chains were subjected to immunosequencing. The original methods were these. TCRs in the repertoires were compared against a reference library of SARS-CoV-2-specific TCRs that had been generated with the MIRA antigen-specificity platform. Breadth was defined as the fraction of unique TCRs that were SARS-CoV-2-associated. Depth was defined as the fraction of total T cells that were SARS-CoV-2-associated. Using the MIRA data, every spike-specific TCR was mapped to the spike region that the TCR reacted to and assigned to either a CD4 or a CD8 class. Log10-transformed breadth and depth values were compared by one-way ANOVA with Sidak's multiple comparisons tests. Entries here come from immuneACCESS through TCRdb and include only in-frame sequences with V and J called. Some clones fail to appear in such tables; in the studies checked, an unresolved V gene covers under half of the shortfall, and the cause of the remainder is unknown. V and J calls and clone size come straight from that table; D and trimming were deduced from the DNA. The sample table records around 140,000 clones; approximately 88% of these occur just once. About 3% of the sample rests with the top ten.

The CDR3 runs 12 amino acids, cysteine and phenylalanine included. Only CDR3 DNA remains: 36 bases, in frame from the first base. The germline V gene (reference sequence) gives CDR1 as SEHNR and CDR2 as FQNEAQ. With respect to this clone: Its antigen is currently not known. Nothing much larger sits one base from this clone, and base qualities are not available.

The sequenced sample was peripheral blood, obtained on day 0 of AZD1222 vaccination. This TCR was recovered from an adult in good health. The chain is encoded by TRBV7-9 joined to TRBJ1-6, with TRBD1 perhaps the D gene, on 5 matching bases. This receptor carries the CDR3 CHLVGRDSPLHF. The nucleotide sequence is TGTCACCTGGTGGGGCGGGATTCACCCCTCCACTTT.